Listed below are T cell receptor beta chains from one sample, sequenced in a study of cytomegalovirus exposure and HLA in healthy donors. The assay was immunoSEQ multiplex PCR, and TCRdb's table has in-frame clones only and misses some. Among about 78,000 clones, 90% to 96% were seen once, and the ten largest hold 1.6%. Sample: PBMCs. Every receptor here comes from a man between 18 and 29 years old in good health and CMV-seropositive. Each CDR3 is given with its conserved first and last residue. Each record gives: J gene, D gene, clone size, V gene, CDR3 protein, CDR3 DNA. A D gene is named only where the DNA matches it firmly. Some rows mark clone size as missing; the rest say once, few, many or name a class of expanded clone.

>TRBJ1-3|.|.|TRBV9
CASSVGGQSGNTIYF
TGTGCCAGCAGCGTAGGCGGGCAGAGTGGAAACACCATATATTTT
>TRBJ1-5|TRBD1|.|TRBV6-5
CASSADRYNQPQHF
TGTGCCAGCAGCGCGGACAGGTACAATCAGCCCCAGCATTTT
>TRBJ1-2|TRBD1|.|TRBV9
CASSAKTWTGADGYTF
TGTGCCAGCAGCGCGAAAACCTGGACAGGGGCGGATGGCTACACCTTC
>TRBJ2-1|.|.|TRBV18
CASSPAGRSDEQFF
TGTGCCAGCTCACCGGCTGGGAGATCGGATGAGCAGTTCTTC
>TRBJ2-1|.|.|TRBV27
CASSGEAVFNEQFF
TGTGCCAGCAGTGGGGAGGCGGTCTTCAATGAGCAGTTCTTC
>TRBJ2-1|.|.|TRBV6-6
CASSQDLLDEQFF
TGTGCCAGCAGCCAGGACTTACTCGATGAGCAGTTCTTC
>TRBJ2-1|.|.|TRBV27
CASRHTSNEQFF
TGTGCCAGCAGACATACCTCCAATGAGCAGTTCTTC
>TRBJ2-2|TRBD2|.|TRBV19
CASSSPSWASGIFNTGELFF
TGTGCCAGTAGTAGCCCCTCTTGGGCTAGCGGGATTTTTAACACCGGGGAGCTGTTTTTT
>TRBJ2-3|TRBD2|.|TRBV7-3
CASSLAGGSTDTQYF
TGTGCCAGCAGTCTAGCGGGAGGGAGCACAGATACGCAGTATTTT
>TRBJ2-3|TRBD2|.|TRBV11-2
CASSLEGEASGQGF
TGTGCCAGCAGCTTAGAAGGGGAGGCTAGCGGGCAAGGTTTT
>TRBJ2-7|TRBD2|.|TRBV5-6
CASSLESSGRYEQYF
TGTGCCAGCAGCTTGGAGTCTAGCGGGAGGTACGAGCAGTACTTC
>TRBJ1-4|.|.|TRBV2
CASSVQGTNEKLFF
TGTGCCAGCAGTGTACAGGGAACTAATGAAAAACTGTTTTTT
>TRBJ1-1|TRBD1|once|TRBV27
CASRRDSKTEAFF
TGTGCCAGCAGACGGGACAGCAAGACTGAAGCTTTCTTT
>TRBJ2-3|.|.|TRBV29-1
CSVETQYTQYF
TGCAGCGTTGAAACCCAGTATACGCAGTATTTT
>TRBJ1-1|TRBD1|.|TRBV4-1
CASSQDYPSGTGGNTEAFF
TGCGCCAGCAGCCAGGACTACCCCTCCGGGACAGGAGGGAACACTGAAGCTTTCTTT
>TRBJ2-3|TRBD2|.|TRBV5-4
CASSLYLAGTISDTQYF
TGTGCCAGCAGCTTGTACCTAGCGGGAACTATCTCAGATACGCAGTATTTT
>TRBJ1-4|.|.|TRBV30
CAWRGALRGTQLFF
TGTGCCTGGAGAGGGGCCTTGAGAGGGACTCAACTGTTTTTT
>TRBJ2-7|TRBD2|once|TRBV2
CASSEGLAGVVEQYF
TGTGCCAGCAGTGAAGGGCTAGCGGGAGTAGTCGAGCAGTACTTC
>TRBJ1-2|TRBD1|.|TRBV6-6
CASSSGQGPGYGYTF
TGTGCCAGCAGTTCCGGACAGGGCCCTGGCTATGGCTACACCTTC
>TRBJ2-1|TRBD2|once|TRBV13
CASSLGLYPSGSSHEQFF
TGTGCCAGCAGCTTAGGCCTTTACCCTAGCGGGAGTTCCCATGAGCAGTTCTTC
>TRBJ1-5|.|.|TRBV27
CASSSNTNQPQHF
TGTGCCAGCAGTTCCAACACCAATCAGCCCCAGCATTTT
>TRBJ1-3|TRBD1|.|TRBV6-1
CASSGAGGPPGNTIYF
TGTGCCAGCAGTGGAGCAGGGGGCCCGCCCGGAAACACCATATATTTT
>TRBJ2-5|.|once|TRBV6-1
CASRTYRDEETQYF
TGTGCCAGCAGAACCTACAGGGACGAAGAGACCCAGTACTTC
>TRBJ2-1|TRBD2|.|TRBV18
CASSSQKSGRSHNEQFF
TGTGCCAGCTCATCCCAAAAGAGCGGGAGGTCCCACAATGAGCAGTTCTTC
>TRBJ1-1|TRBD1|.|TRBV6-5
CASSTTGTANTEAFF
TGTGCCAGCAGTACCACCGGGACAGCGAACACTGAAGCTTTCTTT
>TRBJ1-1|TRBD1|.|TRBV6-1
CASSRQGKSTEAFF
TGTGCCAGCAGTCGACAGGGCAAAAGCACTGAAGCTTTCTTT
>TRBJ2-3|TRBD2|.|TRBV10-1
CASNLAGPTDTQYF
TGCGCCAGCAACCTAGCGGGACCCACAGATACGCAGTATTTT
>TRBJ2-3|.|.|TRBV7-2
CASSLGRLSDTQYF
TGTGCCAGCAGCTTGGGTAGACTTTCAGATACGCAGTATTTT
>TRBJ2-6|.|.|TRBV29-1
CSVGHDSGANVLTF
TGCAGCGTGGGACACGACTCTGGGGCCAACGTCCTGACTTTC
>TRBJ2-5|TRBD1|.|TRBV28
CASSTTGTVWETQYF
TGTGCCAGCAGTACAACCGGGACAGTCTGGGAGACCCAGTACTTC
>TRBJ2-2|.|.|TRBV19
CASSRSQGVKTGELFF
TGTGCCAGTAGCCGCTCACAGGGAGTGAAAACCGGGGAGCTGTTTTTT
>TRBJ1-5|.|.|TRBV28
CASSLGRVRQPQHF
TGTGCCAGCAGTTTAGGCAGGGTACGGCAGCCCCAGCATTTT
>TRBJ2-1|.|.|TRBV11-2
CASSLVARGKHYNEQFF
TGTGCCAGCAGCTTAGTAGCCAGGGGCAAACACTACAATGAGCAGTTCTTC
>TRBJ2-1|TRBD1|.|TRBV2
CASSRQGAFEQFF
TGTGCCAGCAGCAGACAGGGGGCATTTGAGCAGTTCTTC
>TRBJ1-1|.|.|TRBV7-9
CASRFPGNTEAFF
TGTGCCAGCAGGTTTCCCGGGAACACTGAAGCTTTCTTT
>TRBJ2-4|TRBD2|once|TRBV4-1
CASSRAGGSENIQYF
TGCGCCAGCAGCCGCGCGGGAGGGTCGGAAAACATTCAGTACTTC
>TRBJ2-7|TRBD2|few|TRBV6-1
CASSATSGTSYEQYF
TGTGCCAGCAGTGCGACTAGCGGAACCTCCTACGAGCAGTACTTC
>TRBJ2-3|.|.|TRBV10-1
CASRLLKIGQTSTDTQYF
TGCGCCAGCAGACTCTTAAAGATCGGACAGACTAGCACAGATACGCAGTATTTT
>TRBJ1-4|TRBD1|.|TRBV14
CASSPRGTGYEKLFF
TGTGCCAGCAGCCCAAGAGGGACAGGGTACGAAAAACTGTTTTTT
>TRBJ2-2|.|.|TRBV5-1
CASRGRGAANTGELFF
TGCGCCAGCAGAGGGCGGGGAGCCGCGAACACCGGGGAGCTGTTTTTT
>TRBJ1-4|TRBD1|.|TRBV5-1
CASSRDRLEEKLFF
TGCGCCAGCAGTAGGGACAGGCTAGAAGAAAAACTGTTTTTT
>TRBJ1-2|.|.|TRBV6-5
CASSFQQGWGYTF
TGTGCCAGCAGTTTCCAACAGGGTTGGGGCTACACCTTC
>TRBJ2-7|TRBD1|.|TRBV5-8
CASSLGTGKDEQYF
TGTGCCAGCAGCCTCGGGACAGGGAAAGACGAGCAGTACTTC
>TRBJ1-5|.|.|TRBV6-5
CASRRVDSNQPQHF
TGTGCCAGCAGGCGGGTCGATAGCAATCAGCCCCAGCATTTT
>TRBJ2-7|.|.|TRBV7-2
CASRGESYEQYF
TGTGCCAGCAGGGGAGAGTCCTACGAGCAGTACTTC
>TRBJ1-5|.|.|TRBV6-1
CASSEIRGGQPQHF
TGTGCCAGCAGTGAAATAAGGGGCGGACAGCCCCAGCATTTT
>TRBJ1-2|TRBD1|.|TRBV4-1
CASSPLRGTGVGDYGYTF
TGCGCCAGCAGCCCCCTTAGAGGGACAGGGGTTGGCGACTATGGCTACACCTTC
>TRBJ2-4|.|.|TRBV14
CASSQATGNIQYF
TGTGCCAGCAGCCAAGCAACAGGAAACATTCAGTACTTC
>TRBJ2-2|TRBD1|once|TRBV27
CASSNRGITGELFF
TGTGCCAGCAGTAACAGGGGGATCACCGGGGAGCTGTTTTTT